These T cell receptor beta chains were read from a single sample in a study of OX40 agonist ivuxolimab in advanced cancers. TCRdb keeps only in-frame clones here, not all; method: immunoSEQ multiplex PCR. This sample has 40,000 to 45,000 clones, with around 93% found just once. The specimen comprised CD4+ or CD8+ T cells sorted from blood, sampled in a trial of the OX40 agonist ivuxolimab. The receptors originated from an adult with an advanced solid tumor such as melanoma, head and neck, liver or kidney cancer. Both conserved end residues are part of each CDR3. Fields, in order: D gene, V gene, clone size, J gene, CDR3 protein, CDR3 DNA. D genes are given only for firm matches. The size entry is marked missing in some rows and otherwise reads once, few, many or a size class.

D gene: TRBD2; V gene: TRBV7-9; clone size: .; J gene: TRBJ2-5; CDR3 protein: CASSLSGAGVWETQYF; CDR3 DNA: TGTGCCAGCAGCTTATCAGGAGCGGGAGTCTGGGAGACCCAGTACTTC
D gene: TRBD2; V gene: TRBV7-9; clone size: once; J gene: TRBJ2-3; CDR3 protein: CASSLASRGSTDTQYF; CDR3 DNA: TGTGCCAGCAGCTTAGCATCGCGGGGGAGCACAGATACGCAGTATTTT
D gene: .; V gene: TRBV27; clone size: few; J gene: TRBJ1-1; CDR3 protein: CASSLGPGNTEAFF; CDR3 DNA: TGTGCCAGCAGCCTGGGGCCGGGGAACACTGAAGCTTTCTTT
D gene: TRBD2; V gene: TRBV2; clone size: .; J gene: TRBJ2-1; CDR3 protein: CASSIAGAGYNEQFF; CDR3 DNA: TGTGCCAGCAGTATAGCGGGAGCTGGCTACAATGAGCAGTTCTTC
D gene: TRBD2; V gene: TRBV11-2; clone size: .; J gene: TRBJ2-1; CDR3 protein: CASSTSGAYNEQFF; CDR3 DNA: TGTGCCAGCAGCACGAGCGGGGCCTACAATGAGCAGTTCTTC
D gene: TRBD1; V gene: TRBV28; clone size: .; J gene: TRBJ1-1; CDR3 protein: CASSLIAGGNTEAFF; CDR3 DNA: TGTGCCAGCAGTTTGATAGCAGGGGGGAACACTGAAGCTTTCTTT
D gene: TRBD1; V gene: TRBV7-8; clone size: .; J gene: TRBJ2-3; CDR3 protein: CASSIRQGGADTQYF; CDR3 DNA: TGTGCCAGCAGCATCCGACAGGGTGGGGCAGATACGCAGTATTTT
D gene: .; V gene: TRBV4-1; clone size: .; J gene: TRBJ2-3; CDR3 protein: CASSQAGSDTQYF; CDR3 DNA: TGCGCCAGCAGCCAAGCGGGCTCAGATACGCAGTATTTT
D gene: .; V gene: TRBV4-1; clone size: .; J gene: TRBJ2-7; CDR3 protein: CASSQVGIGLEQYF; CDR3 DNA: TGCGCCAGCAGCCAAGTTGGGATAGGGCTCGAGCAGTACTTC
D gene: TRBD1; V gene: TRBV19; clone size: .; J gene: TRBJ2-7; CDR3 protein: CASSVGTGFYEQYF; CDR3 DNA: TGTGCCAGTAGTGTCGGGACAGGGTTCTACGAGCAGTACTTC
D gene: .; V gene: TRBV4-3; clone size: .; J gene: TRBJ1-2; CDR3 protein: CASSHGTSADYGYTF; CDR3 DNA: TGCGCCAGCAGCCACGGGACATCGGCAGATTATGGCTACACCTTC
D gene: .; V gene: TRBV19; clone size: .; J gene: TRBJ2-7; CDR3 protein: CASSIGYEQYF; CDR3 DNA: TGTGCCAGTAGTATTGGCTACGAGCAGTACTTC
D gene: TRBD1; V gene: TRBV30; clone size: .; J gene: TRBJ1-2; CDR3 protein: CAGNFAPPVGTGIVLGYGYTF; CDR3 DNA: TGTGCCGGAAACTTCGCCCCCCCGGTTGGGACAGGGATTGTCCTAGGCTATGGCTACACCTTC
D gene: .; V gene: TRBV5-1; clone size: .; J gene: TRBJ2-1; CDR3 protein: CASSSDPAGAYNEQFF; CDR3 DNA: TGCGCCAGCAGCTCCGACCCGGCGGGCGCCTACAATGAGCAGTTCTTC
D gene: .; V gene: TRBV7-9; clone size: once; J gene: TRBJ2-5; CDR3 protein: CASSPTGEALQETQYF; CDR3 DNA: TGTGCCAGCAGCCCTACAGGGGAGGCCCTCCAAGAGACCCAGTACTTC
D gene: .; V gene: TRBV28; clone size: .; J gene: TRBJ2-5; CDR3 protein: CASSLVETQYF; CDR3 DNA: TGTGCCAGCAGTTTGGTCGAGACCCAGTACTTC
D gene: .; V gene: TRBV5-1; clone size: .; J gene: TRBJ2-7; CDR3 protein: CASRWGSYSSYEQYF; CDR3 DNA: TGCGCCAGCCGCTGGGGGTCTTACAGCTCCTACGAGCAGTACTTC
D gene: .; V gene: TRBV5-5; clone size: .; J gene: TRBJ2-1; CDR3 protein: CASSYDPDEWNEQFF; CDR3 DNA: TGTGCCAGCAGCTACGATCCCGACGAATGGAATGAGCAGTTCTTC
D gene: TRBD1; V gene: TRBV9; clone size: .; J gene: TRBJ2-1; CDR3 protein: CASSVTGVRGNEQFF; CDR3 DNA: TGTGCCAGCAGCGTGACAGGGGTTCGTGGCAATGAGCAGTTCTTC
D gene: .; V gene: TRBV11-3; clone size: .; J gene: TRBJ2-7; CDR3 protein: CASGGLGREQYF; CDR3 DNA: TGTGCCAGCGGCGGGTTGGGGCGCGAGCAGTACTTC
D gene: .; V gene: TRBV7-6; clone size: .; J gene: TRBJ2-5; CDR3 protein: CASSLATQETQYF; CDR3 DNA: TGTGCCAGCAGCTTAGCTACACAAGAGACCCAGTACTTC
D gene: .; V gene: TRBV6-5; clone size: .; J gene: TRBJ2-1; CDR3 protein: CASSYLGSYNEQFF; CDR3 DNA: TGTGCCAGCAGTTACCTTGGTTCCTACAATGAGCAGTTCTTC
D gene: .; V gene: TRBV9; clone size: .; J gene: TRBJ1-1; CDR3 protein: CASSSDGVNTEAFF; CDR3 DNA: TGTGCCAGCAGCTCGGACGGAGTGAACACTGAAGCTTTCTTT
D gene: .; V gene: TRBV6-1; clone size: .; J gene: TRBJ2-5; CDR3 protein: CASSESSRETQYF; CDR3 DNA: TGTGCCAGCAGTGAATCGTCAAGAGAGACCCAGTACTTC
D gene: .; V gene: TRBV29-1; clone size: few; J gene: TRBJ1-1; CDR3 protein: CSVRAATEAFF; CDR3 DNA: TGCAGCGTCAGGGCAGCCACTGAAGCTTTCTTT
D gene: .; V gene: TRBV5-4; clone size: once; J gene: TRBJ2-7; CDR3 protein: CASSHSPTYEQYF; CDR3 DNA: TGTGCCAGCAGCCACTCTCCCACCTACGAGCAGTACTTC
D gene: .; V gene: TRBV21-1; clone size: .; J gene: TRBJ2-3; CDR3 protein: CASSKLVKVRHSTDTQYF; CDR3 DNA: TGTGCCAGCAGCAAACTTGTTAAAGTTCGCCATAGCACAGATACGCAGTATTTT
D gene: .; V gene: TRBV9; clone size: .; J gene: TRBJ2-3; CDR3 protein: CASSVYAAGTDTQYF; CDR3 DNA: TGTGCCAGCAGCGTCTACGCGGCAGGCACAGATACGCAGTATTTT
D gene: .; V gene: TRBV7-2; clone size: .; J gene: TRBJ2-1; CDR3 protein: CASSTVYNEQFF; CDR3 DNA: TGTGCCAGCAGCACCGTATACAATGAGCAGTTCTTC
D gene: .; V gene: TRBV6-4; clone size: .; J gene: TRBJ1-1; CDR3 protein: CASSRDTRNTEAFF; CDR3 DNA: TGTGCCAGCAGTCGGGACACGAGGAACACTGAAGCTTTCTTT
D gene: .; V gene: TRBV14; clone size: .; J gene: TRBJ2-7; CDR3 protein: CASQPNEQYF; CDR3 DNA: TGTGCCAGCCAGCCCAACGAGCAGTACTTC
D gene: .; V gene: TRBV4-1; clone size: few; J gene: TRBJ1-1; CDR3 protein: CASSQVVGPERAFF; CDR3 DNA: TGCGCCAGCAGCCAAGTAGTAGGGCCCGAGAGGGCTTTCTTT
D gene: .; V gene: TRBV19; clone size: few; J gene: TRBJ2-7; CDR3 protein: CASSKGPEQYF; CDR3 DNA: TGTGCCAGTAGCAAGGGGCCCGAGCAGTACTTC
D gene: .; V gene: TRBV10-2; clone size: .; J gene: TRBJ1-5; CDR3 protein: CASGDSNQPQHF; CDR3 DNA: TGCGCCAGCGGGGATAGCAATCAGCCCCAGCATTTT
D gene: .; V gene: TRBV16; clone size: .; J gene: TRBJ2-7; CDR3 protein: CASSREGGSSYEQYF; CDR3 DNA: TGTGCCAGCAGCCGAGAGGGGGGATCGTCCTACGAGCAGTACTTC
D gene: .; V gene: TRBV4-1; clone size: .; J gene: TRBJ1-2; CDR3 protein: CASSQSTGFYGYTF; CDR3 DNA: TGCGCCAGCAGCCAATCAACAGGGTTCTATGGCTACACCTTC
D gene: TRBD1; V gene: TRBV30; clone size: .; J gene: TRBJ1-3; CDR3 protein: CAWSRTGGSLDTIYF; CDR3 DNA: TGTGCCTGGAGCCGGACAGGGGGATCCTTGGACACCATATATTTT
D gene: TRBD2; V gene: TRBV10-1; clone size: .; J gene: TRBJ2-5; CDR3 protein: CASSEMASGVLETQYF; CDR3 DNA: TGCGCCAGCAGTGAAATGGCTAGCGGGGTTCTAGAGACCCAGTACTTC
D gene: TRBD2; V gene: TRBV27; clone size: .; J gene: TRBJ2-1; CDR3 protein: CASSFGAGVLEQFF; CDR3 DNA: TGTGCCAGCAGTTTCGGAGCGGGAGTTCTTGAGCAGTTCTTC
D gene: .; V gene: TRBV2; clone size: .; J gene: TRBJ2-7; CDR3 protein: CASRQGGGGVRAYEQYF; CDR3 DNA: TGTGCCAGCCGCCAGGGAGGCGGAGGGGTTCGCGCCTACGAGCAGTACTTC
D gene: TRBD2; V gene: TRBV29-1; clone size: .; J gene: TRBJ2-1; CDR3 protein: CSDGTSDFNEQFF; CDR3 DNA: TGCAGCGATGGGACTAGCGACTTCAATGAGCAGTTCTTC
D gene: .; V gene: TRBV7-2; clone size: .; J gene: TRBJ2-1; CDR3 protein: CASSLGLRGSYNEQFF; CDR3 DNA: TGTGCCAGCAGCTTGGGTCTGCGGGGATCGTACAATGAGCAGTTCTTC
D gene: .; V gene: TRBV7-9; clone size: .; J gene: TRBJ1-1; CDR3 protein: CASSLLGEAFF; CDR3 DNA: TGTGCCAGCAGCCTCCTCGGTGAAGCTTTCTTT
D gene: TRBD1; V gene: TRBV5-1; clone size: once; J gene: TRBJ1-2; CDR3 protein: CASSLLAGGDGYTF; CDR3 DNA: TGCGCCAGCAGCTTGCTGGCAGGGGGCGATGGCTACACCTTC
D gene: .; V gene: TRBV9; clone size: .; J gene: TRBJ2-3; CDR3 protein: CASSPAITDTQYF; CDR3 DNA: TGTGCCAGCAGCCCAGCGATCACAGATACGCAGTATTTT
D gene: TRBD2; V gene: TRBV7-9; clone size: .; J gene: TRBJ2-4; CDR3 protein: CASSAREPKNIQYF; CDR3 DNA: TGTGCCAGCAGCGCGCGGGAGCCCAAAAACATTCAGTACTTC
D gene: TRBD2; V gene: TRBV7-2; clone size: .; J gene: TRBJ2-7; CDR3 protein: CASSKLADSYEQYF; CDR3 DNA: TGTGCCAGCAGCAAACTAGCGGACTCCTACGAGCAGTACTTC